These 8 T cell receptor beta chains came from one sample sequenced in a study of blood T cells in healthy people across ages. Alongside a J-beta primer mix, a sample-barcoded 5' primer served in a second PCR lasting roughly 7 to 11 cycles. One entry per CDR3 protein, called by TCRdb with MiXCR from the 5' RACE reads. The table records about 670,000 distinct CDR3 sequences, 40% to 45% of them present only once. Sequencing was done on a sample of blood. These receptor sequences come from an elderly man in good health.

This clonotype appeared many times. The V and J genes are TRBV6-1 and TRBJ1-5, with D possibly TRBD1 on 6 matching bases. The germline V gene encodes CDR1 MNHNS and CDR2 SASEGT. The CDR3 contains 15 residues. The V end was cut by 3 bases, the J end by 1 base, with 10 bases between. In DNA, the CDR3 is TGTGCCAGCAGTGATTTGGGGGGCAGCAATCAGCCCCAGCATTTT. Translated: CASSDLGGSNQPQHF.

The V call is TRBV6-2 or TRBV6-3, the J call TRBJ1-6; D is perhaps TRBD1 (5 bases). This CDR3 has 17 residues. CDR1 and CDR2 from the germline V gene are MNHEY and SVGEGT. Deletions cut 0 bases from V and 0 bases from J, with 9 bases between. The CDR3 DNA reads as TGTGCCAGCAGTTACTCGAGTGACAGCTCCTATAATTCACCCCTCCACTTT. This encodes CASSYSSDSSYNSPLHF.

The genes are TRBV25-1 and TRBJ2-7; TRBD1 matches 8 bases. The CDR3 length is 14 residues. Germline V gene lookup returns CDR1 MGHDK and CDR2 SYGVNS. V shed 6 bases, J shed 2 bases, and the junction held 6 bases outside the gene matches. As DNA, the CDR3 is TGTGCCAGCAGAGAGACAGGGGTAGCCTACGAGCAGTACTTC. Translating it yields CASRETGVAYEQYF.

This rearrangement joins TRBV25-1 to TRBJ2-2; D not resolved. Looked up from germline, CDR1 is MGHDK and CDR2 is SYGVNS. V lost 5 bases to trimming and J lost 7 bases, with 11 bases between them. The CDR3 consists of 13 residues. The CDR3 sequence: CASSKNTGGELFF. DNA of the CDR3: TGTGCCAGCAGTAAGAACACGGGCGGGGAGCTGTTTTTT.

This clonotype was picked up many times. The chain carries TRBV12-3 or TRBV12-4 and TRBJ2-5, with a tentative D call TRBD2 (6 bases). Trimming took off 7 bases at V and 7 bases at J, with 22 bases between the two ends. The CDR3 runs 15 residues. The CDR3 loop is CASTGYRWGEATQYF. As DNA, the CDR3 is TGTGCCAGCACTGGTTATCGTTGGGGGGAAGCGACCCAGTACTTC.

The rearrangement links TRBV6-5 to TRBJ1-2; tentatively, D is TRBD1 (5 bases). Trimming took 2 bases from V and 7 from J, leaving 14 bases between them. The CDR3 is 14 amino acids. Germline V gene sequence: CDR1 MNHEY, CDR2 SVGAGI. CDR3 nucleotides: TGTGCCAGCAGTTACGGGCAGGGCTCCGTTGGCTACACCTTC. It codes for CASSYGQGSVGYTF.

As to this clonotype: A read error is possible here, since a much larger clone lies one base away. This sequence joins TRBV27 and TRBJ2-3; D might be TRBD1 (5 bases). The CDR3 is 13 residues long. In germline, CDR1 is MNHEY, CDR2 SMNVEV (reference sequence). V lost 6 bases and J 2 bases, leaving 9 bases between the germline ends. The CDR3 region has the DNA TGTGCCAGCAGGCAGGGTAACACAGATACGCAGTATTTT. Translating it yields CASRQGNTDTQYF.

This clonotype was picked up a small number of times. The V call is TRBV5-1, the J call TRBJ1-1; D is unclear. The CDR3 covers 13 residues. V lost 0 bases and J 5 bases, leaving 8 bases between the germline ends. Germline CDR1 SGHRS, CDR2 YFSETQ. DNA for the CDR3: TGCGCCAGCAGCTTGGAGAAGCGGACTGAAGCTTTCTTT. Translating gives CASSLEKRTEAFF. Full variable domain (rest looked up from reference TRBV5-1 and TRBJ1-1): KAGVTQTPRYLIKTRGQQVTLSCSPISGHRSVSWYQQTPGQGLQFLFEYFSETQRNKGNFPGRFSGRQFSNSRSEMNVSTLELGDSALYLCASSLEKRTEAFFGQGTRLTVV.